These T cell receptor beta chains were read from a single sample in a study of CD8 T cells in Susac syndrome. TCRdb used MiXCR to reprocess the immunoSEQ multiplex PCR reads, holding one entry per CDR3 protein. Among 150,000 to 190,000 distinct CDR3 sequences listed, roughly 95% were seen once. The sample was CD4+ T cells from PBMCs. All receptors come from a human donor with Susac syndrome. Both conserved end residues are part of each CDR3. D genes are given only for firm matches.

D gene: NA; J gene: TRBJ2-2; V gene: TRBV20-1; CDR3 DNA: TGCAGTGCAAGAAGAGGGGGAACCGGGGAGCTGTTTTTT; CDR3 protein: CSARRGGTGELFF
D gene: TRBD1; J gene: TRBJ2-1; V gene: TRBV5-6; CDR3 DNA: TGTGCCAGCAGCTTGTTCAACAGGGGGCTTAATGAGCAGTTCTTC; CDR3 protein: CASSLFNRGLNEQFF
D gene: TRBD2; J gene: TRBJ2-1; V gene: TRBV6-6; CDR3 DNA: TGTGCCAGCAGTAACGGACTAGCGGGGGGTTCTGAGCAGTTCTTC; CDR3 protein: CASSNGLAGGSEQFF
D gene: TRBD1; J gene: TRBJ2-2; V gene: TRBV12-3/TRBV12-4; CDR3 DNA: TGTGCCAGCAGTTCGCCCCGGGACAGGGGACCCTCGCGCACCGGGGAGCTGTTTTTT; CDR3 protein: CASSSPRDRGPSRTGELFF
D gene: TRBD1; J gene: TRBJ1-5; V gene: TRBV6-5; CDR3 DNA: TGTGCCAGCTCCCTCGCAGGGGGCACTCAGCCCCAGCATTTT; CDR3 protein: CASSLAGGTQPQHF
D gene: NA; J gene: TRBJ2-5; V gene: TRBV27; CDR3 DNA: TGTGCCAGCAGTTTAACTAGAAGCCCCGGGACCCAGTACTTC; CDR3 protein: CASSLTRSPGTQYF
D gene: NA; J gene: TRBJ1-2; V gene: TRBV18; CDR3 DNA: TGTGCCAGCTCACCGAAAGACGGTGGCTACACCTTC; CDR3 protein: CASSPKDGGYTF
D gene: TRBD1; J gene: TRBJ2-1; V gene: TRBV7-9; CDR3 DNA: TGTGCCAGCAGCTTGGGGACAGGGGATCAGTTCTTC; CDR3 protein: CASSLGTGDQFF
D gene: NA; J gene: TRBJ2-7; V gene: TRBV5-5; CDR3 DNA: TGTGCCAGCAGCTTGGACGTTGGCTACGAGCAGTACTTC; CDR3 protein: CASSLDVGYEQYF
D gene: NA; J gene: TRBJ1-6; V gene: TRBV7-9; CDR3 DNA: TGTGCCAGCAGCTTGTATTTAGGGGATAATTCACCCCTCCACTTT; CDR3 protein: CASSLYLGDNSPLHF
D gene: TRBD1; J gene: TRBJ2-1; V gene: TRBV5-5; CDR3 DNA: TGTGCCAGCAGCCTCCTACTGGGACAGGGATACAATGAGCAGTTCTTC; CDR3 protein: CASSLLLGQGYNEQFF
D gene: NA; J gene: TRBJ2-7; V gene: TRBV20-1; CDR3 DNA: TGCAGTGCTAGAGATTCCTCTCAGTCAGCGGTCTACGAGCAGTACTTC; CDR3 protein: CSARDSSQSAVYEQYF
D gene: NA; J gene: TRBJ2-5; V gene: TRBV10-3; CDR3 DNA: TGTGCCATCAGTGAAAGCTATGACCAGTACTTC; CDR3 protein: CAISESYDQYF
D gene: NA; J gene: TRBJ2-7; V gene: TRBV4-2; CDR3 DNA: TGTGCCAGCAGCCAAGATCAGACGGGCCCCTACGAGCAGTACTTC; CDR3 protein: CASSQDQTGPYEQYF
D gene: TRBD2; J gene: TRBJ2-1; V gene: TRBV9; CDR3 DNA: TGTGCCAGCAGCGTAGGAAGGCGACTAGCGGGGGATTACAATGAGCAGTTCTTC; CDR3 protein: CASSVGRRLAGDYNEQFF
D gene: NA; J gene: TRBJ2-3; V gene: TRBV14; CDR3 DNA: TGTGCCAGCAGCCAATGGGCTCCGGCAGATACGCAGTATTTT; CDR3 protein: CASSQWAPADTQYF
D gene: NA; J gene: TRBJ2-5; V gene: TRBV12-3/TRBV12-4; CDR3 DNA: TGTGCCAGCGGTAGAGTGGGGATCCAAGAGACCCAGTACTTC; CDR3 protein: CASGRVGIQETQYF
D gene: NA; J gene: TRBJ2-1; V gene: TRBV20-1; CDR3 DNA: TGCAGTGCTAACGGCAGGGTCAATGAGCAGTTCTTC; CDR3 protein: CSANGRVNEQFF
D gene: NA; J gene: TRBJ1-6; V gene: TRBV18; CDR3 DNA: TGTGCCAGCTCACCAGACAGTCATTCACCCCTCCACTTT; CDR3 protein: CASSPDSHSPLHF
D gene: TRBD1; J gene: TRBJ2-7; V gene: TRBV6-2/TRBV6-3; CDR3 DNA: TGTGCCAGCAGTGAGACAGGGAGAGGCTACGAGCAGTACTTC; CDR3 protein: CASSETGRGYEQYF
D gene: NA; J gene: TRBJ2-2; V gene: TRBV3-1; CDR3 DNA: TGTGCCAGCAGCCAAGGGCAGGGTGGCACCGGGGAGCTGTTTTTT; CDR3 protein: CASSQGQGGTGELFF
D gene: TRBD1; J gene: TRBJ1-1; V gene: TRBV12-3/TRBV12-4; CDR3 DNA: TGTGCCAGCAGCACAAGGGACAGGGGAGGCACTGAAGCTTTCTTT; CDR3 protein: CASSTRDRGGTEAFF